Listed below are T cell receptor beta chains from one sample, sequenced in a study of cytomegalovirus exposure and HLA in healthy donors. Profiling relied on immunoSEQ multiplex PCR, and the TCRdb table lists in-frame clones only, not all of them. The table lists more than 140,000 clones, 64% of them singletons. The source material was PBMCs. These receptors were collected from a woman aged 25 to 45 in good health and CMV-seropositive. The CDR3 runs from the conserved cysteine through the conserved F or W. The D gene is left open where the match is weak. A row's size may be missing; if present it is once, few, many or a size class.

clone size: .; V gene: TRBV5-1; CDR3 length: 14; J gene: TRBJ1-2; D gene: TRBD1; CDR3 protein: CASSLAQGAFGYTF; CDR3 DNA: TGCGCCAGCAGCTTGGCACAGGGGGCGTTCGGCTACACCTTC
clone size: .; V gene: TRBV7-3; CDR3 length: 13; J gene: TRBJ1-1; D gene: .; CDR3 protein: CASSLTRNTEAFF; CDR3 DNA: TGTGCCAGCAGCTTAACTAGGAACACTGAAGCTTTCTTT
clone size: .; V gene: TRBV6-1; CDR3 length: 15; J gene: TRBJ2-3; D gene: TRBD1; CDR3 protein: CARRGQGAGTDTQYF; CDR3 DNA: TGTGCCAGGAGGGGGCAGGGGGCGGGGACAGATACGCAGTATTTT
clone size: .; V gene: TRBV18; CDR3 length: 14; J gene: TRBJ1-5; D gene: .; CDR3 protein: CASSPPGRYQPQHF; CDR3 DNA: TGTGCCAGCTCACCTCCCGGGAGGTATCAGCCCCAGCATTTT
clone size: once; V gene: TRBV5-1; CDR3 length: 17; J gene: TRBJ2-5; D gene: TRBD2; CDR3 protein: CASSLTPRLAGPETQYF; CDR3 DNA: TGCGCCAGCAGCCTTACCCCTCGACTAGCGGGACCGGAGACCCAGTACTTC
clone size: few; V gene: TRBV6-1; CDR3 length: 13; J gene: TRBJ1-5; D gene: .; CDR3 protein: CASSDSSNQPQHF; CDR3 DNA: TGTGCCAGCAGTGATTCGTCCAATCAGCCCCAGCATTTT
clone size: once; V gene: TRBV25-1; CDR3 length: 15; J gene: TRBJ2-3; D gene: .; CDR3 protein: CASSPNRVGTDTQYF; CDR3 DNA: TGTGCCAGCAGTCCTAACAGGGTAGGCACAGATACGCAGTATTTT
clone size: few; V gene: TRBV6-5; CDR3 length: 12; J gene: TRBJ2-1; D gene: .; CDR3 protein: CASSPSGEEQFF; CDR3 DNA: TGTGCCAGCAGCCCTTCCGGGGAGGAGCAGTTCTTC
clone size: .; V gene: TRBV15; CDR3 length: 13; J gene: TRBJ2-1; D gene: TRBD2; CDR3 protein: CATSRGEGREQFF; CDR3 DNA: TGTGCCACCAGCAGAGGGGAGGGGCGAGAGCAGTTCTTC
clone size: .; V gene: TRBV5-1; CDR3 length: 16; J gene: TRBJ2-3; D gene: TRBD1; CDR3 protein: CASSLEGRGRSDTQYF; CDR3 DNA: TGCGCCAGCAGCTTGGAGGGCAGGGGGCGGTCAGATACGCAGTATTTT
clone size: .; V gene: TRBV27; CDR3 length: 13; J gene: TRBJ1-2; D gene: TRBD1; CDR3 protein: CASSQQGPGGYTF; CDR3 DNA: TGTGCCAGCAGTCAACAGGGGCCGGGAGGCTACACCTTC
clone size: .; V gene: TRBV19; CDR3 length: 15; J gene: TRBJ1-6; D gene: .; CDR3 protein: CASSISGTNNSPLHF; CDR3 DNA: TGTGCCAGTAGTATATCGGGGACAAATAATTCACCCCTCCACTTT
clone size: .; V gene: TRBV10-3; CDR3 length: 13; J gene: TRBJ1-2; D gene: TRBD1; CDR3 protein: CAISVGTAYGYTF; CDR3 DNA: TGTGCCATCAGTGTAGGGACAGCGTATGGCTACACCTTC
clone size: once; V gene: TRBV23-1; CDR3 length: 17; J gene: TRBJ2-1; D gene: .; CDR3 protein: CASSQAGRRPGSNEQFF; CDR3 DNA: TGCGCCAGCAGTCAAGCGGGACGGCGCCCGGGGAGTAATGAGCAGTTCTTC
clone size: few; V gene: TRBV27; CDR3 length: 15; J gene: TRBJ1-1; D gene: .; CDR3 protein: CASSRTRGGRGEAFF; CDR3 DNA: TGTGCCAGCAGTCGAACCCGCGGGGGTAGGGGTGAAGCTTTCTTT
clone size: .; V gene: TRBV30; CDR3 length: 14; J gene: TRBJ1-2; D gene: .; CDR3 protein: CASASESLVDGYTF; CDR3 DNA: TGTGCCTCCGCGAGTGAGTCCCTAGTCGATGGCTACACCTTC
clone size: .; V gene: TRBV29-1; CDR3 length: 13; J gene: TRBJ1-2; D gene: TRBD1; CDR3 protein: CSVEETDREGYTF; CDR3 DNA: TGCAGCGTTGAAGAGACGGACAGGGAGGGCTACACCTTC
clone size: once; V gene: TRBV15; CDR3 length: 20; J gene: TRBJ2-5; D gene: TRBD2; CDR3 protein: CATSQEIAALAGGLQETQYF; CDR3 DNA: TGTGCCACCAGCCAAGAGATAGCAGCTCTGGCGGGAGGGCTCCAAGAGACCCAGTACTTC
clone size: .; V gene: TRBV5-6; CDR3 length: 12; J gene: TRBJ2-1; D gene: .; CDR3 protein: CASSFEEYEQFF; CDR3 DNA: TGTGCCAGTAGCTTCGAGGAATATGAGCAGTTCTTC
clone size: .; V gene: TRBV6-4; CDR3 length: 16; J gene: TRBJ2-7; D gene: TRBD1; CDR3 protein: CASGGTGGSISYEQYF; CDR3 DNA: TGTGCCAGCGGAGGGACAGGGGGATCTATCTCCTACGAGCAGTACTTC
clone size: few; V gene: TRBV7-9; CDR3 length: 15; J gene: TRBJ1-6; D gene: .; CDR3 protein: CASSLVSQGNSPLHF; CDR3 DNA: TGTGCCAGCAGCTTAGTGAGTCAGGGGAACTCACCCCTCCACTTT
clone size: few; V gene: TRBV11-2; CDR3 length: 16; J gene: TRBJ1-4; D gene: .; CDR3 protein: CASSGPTHRDVGKLFF; CDR3 DNA: TGTGCCAGCAGCGGACCCACTCACAGGGACGTCGGAAAACTGTTTTTT
clone size: .; V gene: TRBV6-1; CDR3 length: 18; J gene: TRBJ2-1; D gene: TRBD1; CDR3 protein: CASSESFGTGSSYNEQFF; CDR3 DNA: TGTGCCAGCAGTGAATCCTTCGGGACAGGGAGCTCCTACAATGAGCAGTTCTTC
clone size: .; V gene: TRBV7-2; CDR3 length: 14; J gene: TRBJ1-4; D gene: .; CDR3 protein: CASSSQGSEEKLFF; CDR3 DNA: TGTGCCAGCAGTTCCCAGGGGTCGGAGGAAAAACTGTTTTTT
clone size: .; V gene: TRBV2; CDR3 length: 15; J gene: TRBJ2-1; D gene: TRBD2; CDR3 protein: CASTILAGGYNEQFF; CDR3 DNA: TGTGCCAGCACCATCCTAGCGGGGGGTTACAATGAGCAGTTCTTC
clone size: .; V gene: TRBV7-2; CDR3 length: 16; J gene: TRBJ1-6; D gene: .; CDR3 protein: CASSQAGGRGYSPLHF; CDR3 DNA: TGTGCCAGCAGCCAGGCCGGGGGAAGGGGTTATTCACCCCTCCACTTT
clone size: .; V gene: TRBV9; CDR3 length: 13; J gene: TRBJ1-6; D gene: .; CDR3 protein: CASSVDSNAPLHF; CDR3 DNA: TGTGCCAGCAGCGTAGACAGTAACGCACCCCTCCACTTT
clone size: .; V gene: TRBV13; CDR3 length: 16; J gene: TRBJ2-5; D gene: TRBD2; CDR3 protein: CASSLSSGGPQETQYF; CDR3 DNA: TGTGCCAGCAGCTTAAGTAGCGGGGGACCACAAGAGACCCAGTACTTC
clone size: .; V gene: TRBV30; CDR3 length: 15; J gene: TRBJ2-6; D gene: TRBD1; CDR3 protein: CAWSGDREVANVLTF; CDR3 DNA: TGTGCCTGGAGTGGGGACAGGGAGGTCGCCAACGTCCTGACTTTC
clone size: few; V gene: TRBV9; CDR3 length: 14; J gene: TRBJ2-7; D gene: TRBD1; CDR3 protein: CASSAQGARFEQYF; CDR3 DNA: TGTGCCAGCAGCGCACAGGGGGCGCGATTCGAGCAGTACTTC
clone size: .; V gene: TRBV9; CDR3 length: 11; J gene: TRBJ2-5; D gene: TRBD1; CDR3 protein: CASSGTGSVDF; CDR3 DNA: TGTGCCAGCAGCGGGACAGGGAGTGTCGACTTC
clone size: .; V gene: TRBV7-2; CDR3 length: 15; J gene: TRBJ2-3; D gene: .; CDR3 protein: CASSSRRAGEDTQYF; CDR3 DNA: TGTGCCAGCAGCTCTCGAAGGGCAGGGGAAGATACGCAGTATTTT
clone size: .; V gene: TRBV6-1; CDR3 length: 15; J gene: TRBJ2-7; D gene: .; CDR3 protein: CASSFIPGGLDEQYF; CDR3 DNA: TGTGCCAGCAGCTTCATACCAGGAGGTCTCGACGAGCAGTACTTC